This T cell receptor (beta chain) was retrieved from a study of shared clonotypes between healthy human individuals. General study results and limits: Clonotypes which were not shared had lower generation probabilities than clonotypes that all four donors shared. Compared with memory subsets, naive subsets generally had larger estimated richness. Sharing across four donors was highest in naive CD4 (approximately 5%) and lowest in memory CD8 (about 0.4%). Only blood underwent sampling, and tissue repertoires likely differ.

The CDR3 is made up of 13 amino acids. Germline V gene sequence: CDR1 GTSNPN, CDR2 SVGIG (reference sequence). V trimming: 1 base; J trimming: 6 bases; junction bases outside the gene matches: 5. Turning to this clone: The antigen remains unidentified.

Method: immunoSEQ multiplex PCR; TCRdb's copy keeps in-frame clones and lacks some. The sample yields more than 2,000,000 clones, around nine tenths seen once. The chain has TRBV30 and TRBJ1-1, with 7 bases that match TRBD1. The sequenced sample was naive CD4+ T cells sorted from blood. Subset noted: CD45RA+ positively selected. The sequence came from a young man in good health. The CDR3 spells CAWSAQGLAEAFF. CDR3 sequence (DNA): TGTGCCTGGAGTGCACAGGGGCTGGCTGAAGCTTTCTTT.